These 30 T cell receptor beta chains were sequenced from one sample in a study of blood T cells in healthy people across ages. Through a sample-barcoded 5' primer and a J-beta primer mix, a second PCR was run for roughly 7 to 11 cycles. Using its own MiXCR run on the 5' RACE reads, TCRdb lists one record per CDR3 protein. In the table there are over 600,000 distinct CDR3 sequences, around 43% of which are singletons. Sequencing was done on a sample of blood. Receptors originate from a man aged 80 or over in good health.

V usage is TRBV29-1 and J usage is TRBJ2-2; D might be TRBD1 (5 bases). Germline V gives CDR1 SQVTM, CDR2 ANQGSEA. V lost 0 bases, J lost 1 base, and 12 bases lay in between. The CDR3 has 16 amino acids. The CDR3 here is CSVEDGAEKNTGELFF. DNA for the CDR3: TGCAGCGTTGAAGATGGGGCGGAGAAGAACACCGGGGAGCTGTTTTTT.

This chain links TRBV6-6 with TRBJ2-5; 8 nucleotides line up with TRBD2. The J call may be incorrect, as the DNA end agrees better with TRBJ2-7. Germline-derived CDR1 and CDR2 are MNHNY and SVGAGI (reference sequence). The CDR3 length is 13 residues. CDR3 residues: CASSYRGGDEQYF. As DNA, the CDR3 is TGTGCCAGCAGTTACCGGGGGGGGGACGAGCAGTACTTC.

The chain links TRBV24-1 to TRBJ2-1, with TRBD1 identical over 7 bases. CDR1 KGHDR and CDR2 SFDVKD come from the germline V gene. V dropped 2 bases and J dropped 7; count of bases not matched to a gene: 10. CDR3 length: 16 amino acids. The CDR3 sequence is CATSDSTGRVGNEQFF. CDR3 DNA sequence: TGTGCCACCAGTGATTCGACAGGGCGGGTAGGAAATGAGCAGTTCTTC.

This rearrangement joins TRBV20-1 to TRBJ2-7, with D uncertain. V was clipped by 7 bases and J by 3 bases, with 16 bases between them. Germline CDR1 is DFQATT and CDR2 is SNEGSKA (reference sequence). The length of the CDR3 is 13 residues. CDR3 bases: TGCAGTGTGATTCCGGACCAACTCTACGAGCAGTACTTC. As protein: CSVIPDQLYEQYF.

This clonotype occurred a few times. Here the CDR3 DNA reads TGTGCCAGCTCACCTAGCGGGCCCTTATCGATGTACGAGCAGTACTTC. Translated: CASSPSGPLSMYEQYF. The V and J genes are TRBV18 and TRBJ2-7, with 7 bases that match TRBD2. Germline values: CDR1 KGHSH, CDR2 LQKENI. The CDR3 spans 16 residues. J gave up 4 bases and V 3 bases, and 12 bases lay outside the gene matches.

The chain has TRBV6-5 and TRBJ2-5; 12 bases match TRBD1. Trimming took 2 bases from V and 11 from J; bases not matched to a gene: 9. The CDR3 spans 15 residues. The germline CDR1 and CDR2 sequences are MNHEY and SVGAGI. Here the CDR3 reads CASSYAGQGAVEQYF. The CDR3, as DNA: TGTGCCAGCAGTTACGCGGGACAGGGGGCGGTTGAGCAGTACTTC.

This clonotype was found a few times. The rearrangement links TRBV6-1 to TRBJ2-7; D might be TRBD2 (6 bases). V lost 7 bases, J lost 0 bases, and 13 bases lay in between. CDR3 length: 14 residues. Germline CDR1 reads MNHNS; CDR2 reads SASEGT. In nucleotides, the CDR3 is TGTGCCAGCACGAACCGGGGGAGCTCCTACGAGCAGTACTTC. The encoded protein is CASTNRGSSYEQYF.

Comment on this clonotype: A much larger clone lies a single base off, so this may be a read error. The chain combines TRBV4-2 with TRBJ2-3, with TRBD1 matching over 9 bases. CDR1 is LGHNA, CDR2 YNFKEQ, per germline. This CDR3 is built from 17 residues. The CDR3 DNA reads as TGTGCCGGCAGCCTAAGTACAGGGGGCGATGGCACAGATACGCAGTATTTT. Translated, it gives CAGSLSTGGDGTDTQYF.

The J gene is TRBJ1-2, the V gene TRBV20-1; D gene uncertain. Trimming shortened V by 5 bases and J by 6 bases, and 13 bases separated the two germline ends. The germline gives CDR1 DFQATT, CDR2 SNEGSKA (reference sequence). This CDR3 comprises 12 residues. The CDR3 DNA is TGCAGTGCTCCCCGGGGAGACAATGGCTACACCTTC. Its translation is CSAPRGDNGYTF.

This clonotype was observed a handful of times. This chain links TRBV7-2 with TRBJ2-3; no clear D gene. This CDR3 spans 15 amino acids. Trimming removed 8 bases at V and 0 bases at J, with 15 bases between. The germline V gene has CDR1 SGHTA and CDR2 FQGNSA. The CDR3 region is CASGPHRQSTDTQYF. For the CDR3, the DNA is TGTGCCAGCGGGCCTCACCGCCAAAGCACAGATACGCAGTATTTT.

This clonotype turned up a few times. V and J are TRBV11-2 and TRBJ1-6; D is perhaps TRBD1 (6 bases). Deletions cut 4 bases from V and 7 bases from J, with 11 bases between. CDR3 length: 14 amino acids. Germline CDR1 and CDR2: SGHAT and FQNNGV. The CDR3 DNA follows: TGTGCCAGCAGCTCTTCAGGGGTGAATTCACCCCTCCACTTT. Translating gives CASSSSGVNSPLHF.

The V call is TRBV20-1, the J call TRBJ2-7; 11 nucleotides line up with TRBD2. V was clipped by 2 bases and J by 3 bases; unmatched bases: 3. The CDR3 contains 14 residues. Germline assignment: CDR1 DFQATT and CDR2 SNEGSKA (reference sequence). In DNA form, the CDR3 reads TGCAGTGCTAGAACACTAGCGGGGGACTACGAGCAGTACTTC. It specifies CSARTLAGDYEQYF.

The CDR3 DNA follows: TGCAGTGCCAAAACCGGGAGGGCCCCCAATGAGCAGTTCTTC. Its protein is CSAKTGRAPNEQFF. The rearrangement links TRBV20-1 to TRBJ2-1; 8 bases align to TRBD2. Germline V gene lookup returns CDR1 DFQATT and CDR2 SNEGSKA (reference sequence). The V gene end was trimmed by 6 bases and the J gene end by 6 bases; junction bases not matched to a gene: 10. The CDR3 has 14 amino acids.

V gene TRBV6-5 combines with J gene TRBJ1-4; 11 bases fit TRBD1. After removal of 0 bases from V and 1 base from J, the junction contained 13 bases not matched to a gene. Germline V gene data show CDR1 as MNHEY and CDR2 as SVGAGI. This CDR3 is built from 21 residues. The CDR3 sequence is CASSYSLRFGQGARTNEKLFF. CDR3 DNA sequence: TGTGCCAGCAGTTACTCCTTACGATTTGGACAGGGGGCCCGAACTAATGAAAAACTGTTTTTT.

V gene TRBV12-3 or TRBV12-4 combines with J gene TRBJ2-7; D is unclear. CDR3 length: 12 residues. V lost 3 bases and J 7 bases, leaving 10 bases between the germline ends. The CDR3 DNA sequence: TGTGCCAGCAGTTTGGGGTACAATGAGCAGTACTTC. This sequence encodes CASSLGYNEQYF.

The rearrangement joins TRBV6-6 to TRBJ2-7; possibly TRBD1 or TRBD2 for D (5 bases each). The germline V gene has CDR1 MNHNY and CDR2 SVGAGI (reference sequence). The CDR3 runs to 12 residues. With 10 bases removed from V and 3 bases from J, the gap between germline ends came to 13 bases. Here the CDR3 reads CATRDGLYEQYF. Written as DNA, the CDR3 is TGTGCCACAAGGGACGGACTCTACGAGCAGTACTTC.

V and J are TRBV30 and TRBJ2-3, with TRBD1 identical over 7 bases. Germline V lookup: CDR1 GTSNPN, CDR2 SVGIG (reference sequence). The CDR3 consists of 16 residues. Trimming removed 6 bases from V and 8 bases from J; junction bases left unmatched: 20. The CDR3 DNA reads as TGTGCCTGCCGAAGCGCTCGGGACAGACCTTTGAGTACGCAGTATTTT. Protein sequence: CACRSARDRPLSTQYF.

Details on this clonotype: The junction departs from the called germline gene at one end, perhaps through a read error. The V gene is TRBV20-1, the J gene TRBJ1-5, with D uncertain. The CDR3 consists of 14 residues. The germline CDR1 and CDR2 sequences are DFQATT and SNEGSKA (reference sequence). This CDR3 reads CSAPYSNSYQPQHF. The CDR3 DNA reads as TGCAGTGCTCCGTACAGCAATAGCTATCAGCCCCAGCATTTT.

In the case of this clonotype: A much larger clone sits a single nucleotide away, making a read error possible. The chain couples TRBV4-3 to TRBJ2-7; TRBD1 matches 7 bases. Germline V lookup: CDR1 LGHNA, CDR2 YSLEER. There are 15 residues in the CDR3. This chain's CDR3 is CANSPTGNRGYEQYF. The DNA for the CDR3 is TGCGCCAACAGCCCGACGGGGAACAGGGGTTACGAGCAGTACTTC.

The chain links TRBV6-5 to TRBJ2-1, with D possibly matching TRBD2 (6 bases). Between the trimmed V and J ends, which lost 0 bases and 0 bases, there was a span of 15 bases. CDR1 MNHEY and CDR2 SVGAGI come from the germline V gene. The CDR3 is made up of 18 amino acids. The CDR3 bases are TGTGCCAGCAGTTACTCCTACCTAGCGCCTAGCTCCTACAATGAGCAGTTCTTC. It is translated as CASSYSYLAPSSYNEQFF.

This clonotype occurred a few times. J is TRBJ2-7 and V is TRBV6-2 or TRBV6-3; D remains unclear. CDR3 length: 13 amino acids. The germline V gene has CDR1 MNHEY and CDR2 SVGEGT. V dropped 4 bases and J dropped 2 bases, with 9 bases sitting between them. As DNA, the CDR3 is TGTGCCAGCAGTTTCTACAGTGCCTACGAGCAGTACTTC. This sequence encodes CASSFYSAYEQYF.

CDR3 DNA sequence: TGTGCCAGCGCACAGTCCTACGAGCAGTACTTC. Translating gives CASAQSYEQYF. The rearrangement uses TRBV2 and TRBJ2-7; no firm D call. This CDR3 has 11 amino acids. Germline V lookup: CDR1 SNHLY, CDR2 FYNNEI. Trimming left V 8 bases short and J 1 base short, with 6 bases between.

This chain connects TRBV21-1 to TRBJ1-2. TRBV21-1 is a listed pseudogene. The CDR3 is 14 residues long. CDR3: CASSKSPVRNGYTF. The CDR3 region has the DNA TGTGCCAGCAGCAAATCACCGGTGCGTAACGGCTACACCTTC.

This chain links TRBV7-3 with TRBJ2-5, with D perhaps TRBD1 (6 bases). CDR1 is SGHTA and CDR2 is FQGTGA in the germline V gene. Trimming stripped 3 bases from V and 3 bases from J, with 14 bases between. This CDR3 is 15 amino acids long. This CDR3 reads CASSLGAAREETQYF. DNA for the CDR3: TGTGCCAGCAGCTTGGGGGCCGCGAGGGAAGAGACCCAGTACTTC.

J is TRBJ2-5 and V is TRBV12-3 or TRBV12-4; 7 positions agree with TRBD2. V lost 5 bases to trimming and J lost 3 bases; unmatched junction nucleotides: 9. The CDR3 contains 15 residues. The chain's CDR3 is CASSGLWGGEETQYF. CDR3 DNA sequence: TGTGCCAGCAGTGGACTTTGGGGGGGTGAAGAGACCCAGTACTTC.

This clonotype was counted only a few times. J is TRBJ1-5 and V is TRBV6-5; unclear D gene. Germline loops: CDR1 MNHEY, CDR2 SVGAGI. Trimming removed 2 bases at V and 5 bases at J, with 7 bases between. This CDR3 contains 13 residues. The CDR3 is CASSYKRDQPQHF. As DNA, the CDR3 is TGTGCCAGCAGTTACAAGCGGGATCAGCCCCAGCATTTT.

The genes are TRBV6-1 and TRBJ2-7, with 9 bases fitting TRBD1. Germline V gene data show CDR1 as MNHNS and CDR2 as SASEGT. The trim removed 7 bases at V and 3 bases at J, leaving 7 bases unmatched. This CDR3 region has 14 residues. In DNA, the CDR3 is TGTGCCAGCATCACAGGGGGCTCCTTCTACGAGCAGTACTTC. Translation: CASITGGSFYEQYF.

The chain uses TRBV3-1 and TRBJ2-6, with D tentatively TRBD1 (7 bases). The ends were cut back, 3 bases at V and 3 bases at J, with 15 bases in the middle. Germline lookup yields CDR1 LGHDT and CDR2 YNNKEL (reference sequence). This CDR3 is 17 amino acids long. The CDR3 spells CASSQEGTVFGANVLTF. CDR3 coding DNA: TGTGCCAGCAGCCAGGAGGGGACAGTGTTTGGGGCCAACGTCCTGACTTTC. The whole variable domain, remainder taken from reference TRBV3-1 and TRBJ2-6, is DTAVSQTPKYLVTQMGNDKSIKCEQNLGHDTMYWYKQDSKKFLKIMFSYNNKELIINETVPNRFSPKSPDKAHLNLHINSLELGDSAVYFCASSQEGTVFGANVLTFGAGSRLTVL.

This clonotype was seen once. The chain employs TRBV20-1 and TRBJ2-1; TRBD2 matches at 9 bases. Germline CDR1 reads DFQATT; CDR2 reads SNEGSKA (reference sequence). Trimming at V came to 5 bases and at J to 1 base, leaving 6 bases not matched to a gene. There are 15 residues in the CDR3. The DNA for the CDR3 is TGCAGTGCTCCGGAAGGACTAGCGTCCTACAATGAGCAGTTCTTC. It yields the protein CSAPEGLASYNEQFF.

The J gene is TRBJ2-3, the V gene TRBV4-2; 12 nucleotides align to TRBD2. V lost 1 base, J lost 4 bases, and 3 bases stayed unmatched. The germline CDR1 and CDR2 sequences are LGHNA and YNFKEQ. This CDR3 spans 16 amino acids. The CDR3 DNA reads TGTGCCAGCAGCCAAGGACTAGCGGGAGAGGCAGATACGCAGTATTTT. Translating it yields CASSQGLAGEADTQYF.